This T cell receptor (beta chain) emerged from a study of blood T cell repertoires in COVID-19. Study-wide context: T cells, B-cell-depleted T cells, or PBMCs provided the cDNA or gDNA that served as material.

Methods used by the authors: For nucleated cells, counts were estimated from reference gene primer amplification. Data came from immunoSEQ multiplex PCR; TCRdb stores just in-frame clones and leaves some out. Clone size and the V and J calls come from that table; the DNA yielded D and trimming. The sample has approximately 310,000 clones, around 85% seen once. The clonotype was recovered from a woman aged 25 to 39 who had been exposed to COVID-19. Material: PBMCs or T cells enriched from blood (not recorded which).

As DNA, the CDR3 is TGTGCCAGCAGTCCCCGGACAGGGGGCGTGAGGAATCAGCCCCAGCATTTT. Protein product: CASSPRTGGVRNQPQHF. The V gene is TRBV28, the J gene TRBJ1-5; 11 bases agree with TRBD1. Germline trimming cut 5 bases from V and 4 bases from J; bases unmatched to any gene: 10. CDR3 size: 17 residues. Germline V gene lookup returns CDR1 MDHEN and CDR2 SYDVKM.